This T cell receptor (beta chain) was documented in a study of regulatory T cells in long-lasting Graves disease. Study-level background: Under 3 months of antithyroid drugs had been taken by newly diagnosed Graves' patients.

V lost 1 base to trimming and J lost 0 bases, with 19 bases between them. This CDR3 spans 19 amino acids. Germline lookup yields CDR1 SGHRS and CDR2 YFSETQ. For TCR beta, libraries came from iRepertoire HTBI primers and Arm-PCR of CDR3 regions. TCRdb itself ran the multiplex PCR reads through MiXCR, one entry per CDR3 protein. The sample lists roughly 560,000 distinct CDR3 sequences, more than 10% occurring once. Stated time point: newly diagnosed GD, antithyroid drugs for less than 3 months. RNA from PBMCs was the source of the TCR library. An endocrinology department in Xi'an, China, supplied the patients. These data were also reused for a study on T cells in Graves' hyperthyroidism and ophthalmopathy. That source notes: Stable hyperthyroidism was separated from ophthalmopathy by a model based on 13 V-J features.

The sequence was collected from a woman aged 25 to 45 with Graves disease. This material consisted of peripheral blood mononuclear cells (PBMCs), taken at new diagnosis, from a patient treated with antithyroid drugs. V and J are TRBV5-1 and TRBJ2-2; D could derive from TRBD1 or TRBD2 (5 bases each). The CDR3 spells CASSLSSPRDPTNTGELFF. The CDR3 DNA follows: TGCGCCAGCAGCTTGAGCTCCCCGAGGGACCCGACGAACACCGGGGAGCTGTTTTTT.